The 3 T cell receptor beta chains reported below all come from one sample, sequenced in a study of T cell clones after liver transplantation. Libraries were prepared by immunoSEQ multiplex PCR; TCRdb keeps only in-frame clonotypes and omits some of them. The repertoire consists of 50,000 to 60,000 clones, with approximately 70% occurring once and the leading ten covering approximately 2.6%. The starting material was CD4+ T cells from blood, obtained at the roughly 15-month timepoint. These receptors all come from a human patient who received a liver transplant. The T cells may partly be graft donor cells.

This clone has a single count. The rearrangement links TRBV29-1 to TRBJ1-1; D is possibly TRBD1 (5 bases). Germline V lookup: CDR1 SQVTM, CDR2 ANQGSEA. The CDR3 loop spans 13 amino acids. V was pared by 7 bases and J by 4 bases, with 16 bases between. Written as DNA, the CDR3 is TGCAGCGCCGGGACTGAGATCGGCACTGAAGCTTTCTTT. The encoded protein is CSAGTEIGTEAFF.

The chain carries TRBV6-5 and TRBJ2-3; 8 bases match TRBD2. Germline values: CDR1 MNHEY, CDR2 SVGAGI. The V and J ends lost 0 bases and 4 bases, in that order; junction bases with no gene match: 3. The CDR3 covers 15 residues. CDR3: CASSYSAGGADTQYF. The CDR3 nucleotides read TGTGCCAGCAGTTACTCGGCGGGGGGAGCAGATACGCAGTATTTT.

This chain's CDR3 is CASRPPGQATKGGYTF. In nucleotides, the CDR3 is TGTGCCAGCAGACCACCCGGACAGGCAACCAAGGGTGGCTACACCTTC. The chain employs TRBV6-6 and TRBJ1-2, with 7 bases fitting TRBD1. This CDR3 comprises 16 residues. Trimming at V came to 6 bases and at J to 7 bases, leaving 17 bases not matched to a gene. The germline CDR1 and CDR2 sequences are MNHNY and SVGAGI (reference sequence).